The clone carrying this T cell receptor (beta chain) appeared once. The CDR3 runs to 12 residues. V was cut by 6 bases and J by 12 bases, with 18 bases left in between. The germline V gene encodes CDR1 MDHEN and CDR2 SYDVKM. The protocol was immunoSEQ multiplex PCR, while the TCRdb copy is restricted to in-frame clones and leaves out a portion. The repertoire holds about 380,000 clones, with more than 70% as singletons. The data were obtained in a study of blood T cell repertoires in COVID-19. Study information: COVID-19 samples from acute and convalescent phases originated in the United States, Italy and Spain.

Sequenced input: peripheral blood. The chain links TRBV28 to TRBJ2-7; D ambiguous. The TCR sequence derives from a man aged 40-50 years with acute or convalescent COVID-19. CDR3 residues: CASSLDKQAPYF. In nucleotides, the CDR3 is TGTGCCAGCAGCCTTGACAAGCAGGCGCCGTACTTC.